Described below is a single T cell receptor (beta chain) sequence and its context. The antigen is unknown. Sequencing used immunoSEQ multiplex PCR; TCRdb keeps in-frame clones, though not all of them. Counted here are 110,000 to 150,000 clones, 85% to 90% occurring once; the ten biggest clones make up 6.2%. This sample stems from a study of cytomegalovirus exposure and HLA in healthy donors. Study results and limitations: According to the study, roughly 160 TCR beta chains were cytomegalovirus-associated. TCR sequences were mostly rare, though some public TCRs occurred in many donors. In vitro work confirmed that a few CMV-associated chains recognize CMV antigens. As was reported, the classifier diagnosed cytomegalovirus status with high specificity and sensitivity.

Per germline, CDR1 SGHRS and CDR2 YFSETQ. This CDR3 has 15 residues. The V and J ends lost 5 bases and 0 bases respectively, with 13 bases between them. Sequenced sample: PBMCs. This receptor was identified in a woman in her 30s in good health and CMV-seropositive. The chain links TRBV5-1 to TRBJ2-3; D is unresolved. The chain's CDR3 is CASSSRQFSTDTQYF. The CDR3, as DNA: TGCGCCAGCAGTTCCAGACAATTTAGCACAGATACGCAGTATTTT. Full variable domain (rest looked up from reference TRBV5-1 and TRBJ2-3): KAGVTQTPRYLIKTRGQQVTLSCSPISGHRSVSWYQQTPGQGLQFLFEYFSETQRNKGNFPGRFSGRQFSNSRSEMNVSTLELGDSALYLCASSSRQFSTDTQYFGPGTRLTVL.